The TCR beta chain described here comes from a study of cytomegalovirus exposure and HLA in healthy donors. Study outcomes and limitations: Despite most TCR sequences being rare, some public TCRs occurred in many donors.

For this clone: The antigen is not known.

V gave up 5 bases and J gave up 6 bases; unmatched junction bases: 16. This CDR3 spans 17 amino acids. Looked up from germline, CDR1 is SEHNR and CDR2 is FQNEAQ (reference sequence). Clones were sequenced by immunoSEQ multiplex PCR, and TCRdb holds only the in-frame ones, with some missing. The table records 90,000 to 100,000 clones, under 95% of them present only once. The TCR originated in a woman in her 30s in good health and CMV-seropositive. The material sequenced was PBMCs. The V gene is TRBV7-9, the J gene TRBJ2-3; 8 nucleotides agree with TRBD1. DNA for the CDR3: TGTGCCAGCAGCCCTCGGACAGGGAGGCCCCGCAGTGATACGCAGTATTTT. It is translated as CASSPRTGRPRSDTQYF. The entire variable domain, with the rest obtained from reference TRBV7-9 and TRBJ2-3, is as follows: DTGVSQNPRHKITKRGQNVTFRCDPISEHNRLYWYRQTLGQGPEFLTYFQNEAQLEKSRLLSDRFSAERPKGSFSTLEIQRTEQGDSAMYLCASSPRTGRPRSDTQYFGPGTRLTVL.